The rows below give T cell receptor beta chains drawn from one sample of a study of T cells after posttransplantation cyclophosphamide. Repertoires were generated with immunoSEQ multiplex PCR, while TCRdb's copy carries only in-frame clones and drops some. The sample yields tens of thousands of clones, 86% seen once. Sequenced sample: PBMCs. The source of these receptors is a man aged 25-45 years with a blood cancer, CMV-positive, and with a related stem cell donor. The CDR3 runs from the conserved cysteine through the conserved F or W. Each record gives: V gene, J gene, clone size, D gene, CDR3 DNA, CDR3 protein. The D gene is left open where the match is weak. A row's size may be missing; if present it is once, few, many or a size class.

TRBV2	TRBJ2-5	-	-	TGTGCCAGCAGGTTGAGGGCCCTGGAGGGGACCCAGTACTTC	CASRLRALEGTQYF
TRBV21-1	TRBJ1-2	-	-	TGTGCCAGCAGATACAGGGATCCCTATGGCTACACCTTC	CASRYRDPYGYTF
TRBV4-1	TRBJ2-1	few	-	TGCGCCAGCAGCCAATGGACCGGGAGAACCCCCCATGAGCAGTTCTTC	CASSQWTGRTPHEQFF
TRBV6-5	TRBJ2-3	-	-	TGTGCCAGCAGCAAAAACGGGAGAGGTACGCAGTATTTT	CASSKNGRGTQYF
TRBV30	TRBJ2-3	-	-	TGTGCCTGGAGTGTACAGGACAGAGATACGCAGTATTTT	CAWSVQDRDTQYF
TRBV9	TRBJ1-5	once	-	TGTGCCAGCAGCGTATGGGACACAGCTCTTGCGCCCCAGCATTTT	CASSVWDTALAPQHF
TRBV7-9	TRBJ2-1	-	TRBD2	TGTGCCAGCAGCTTAGTCACTAGCGCCAATGAGCAGTTCTTC	CASSLVTSANEQFF
TRBV19	TRBJ1-1	-	TRBD1	TGTGCCACCGCTGACAGGGTTGGCACTGAAGCTTTCTTT	CATADRVGTEAFF
TRBV5-4	TRBJ1-1	-	TRBD1	TGTGCCAGCAGCAAGGACAGGGGGTTTGGAGCTTTCTTT	CASSKDRGFGAFF
TRBV7-6	TRBJ2-1	-	-	TGTGCCAGCAGCCTCCCCGAGGGCAACAATGAGCAGTTCTTC	CASSLPEGNNEQFF
TRBV6-5	TRBJ2-7	-	-	TGTGCCAGCTTGAACCGCGGGATGTCCTACGAGCAGTACTTC	CASLNRGMSYEQYF
TRBV7-6	TRBJ2-3	-	-	TGTGCCAGCAGCTTAGTTGGCGGGACCAGCACAGATACGCAGTATTTT	CASSLVGGTSTDTQYF
TRBV7-8	TRBJ2-3	-	TRBD2	TGTGCCAGCAGCTTAGCCGCGGGAGGGTTATCGAACACAGATACGCAGTATTTT	CASSLAAGGLSNTDTQYF
TRBV5-1	TRBJ2-1	-	-	TGCGCCAGCAGCTTGACCGGGAGCTCCTACAATGAGCAGTTCTTC	CASSLTGSSYNEQFF
TRBV19	TRBJ1-1	-	TRBD1	TGTGCCAGTAGTACAACAGGGGGCGTTGGGCCTTTTGCTTTCTTT	CASSTTGGVGPFAFF
TRBV2	TRBJ1-4	-	TRBD1	TGTGCCAGCAGTGCGGACAGGGTGGAAGGTGAAAAACTGTTTTTT	CASSADRVEGEKLFF
TRBV18	TRBJ2-1	-	TRBD1	TGTGCCAGCTCGCGAAGCAGACAGGGTTACAATGAGCAGTTCTTC	CASSRSRQGYNEQFF
TRBV28	TRBJ1-2	-	TRBD1	TGTGCCAGCAGGACGCCCGGGACAGCTAATGGCTACACCTTC	CASRTPGTANGYTF
TRBV4-2	TRBJ2-3	-	-	TGTGCCAGCAGCCCCCTGGAAGGGAGTTTTATGTCTGCAGATACGCAGTATTTT	CASSPLEGSFMSADTQYF
TRBV29-1	TRBJ2-3	-	TRBD1	TGCAGCGTAGCCGGACAGGCGAGCACAGATACGCAGTATTTT	CSVAGQASTDTQYF
TRBV29-1	TRBJ2-1	-	TRBD1	TGCAGCGTCGTACAGGGGGCCTCGGACTACAATGAGCAGTTCTTC	CSVVQGASDYNEQFF
TRBV19	TRBJ1-2	-	-	TGTGCCAGTAGTATAGTAGGGGCCCGGGGCTACACCTTC	CASSIVGARGYTF